The 16 T cell receptor beta chains below come from one sample, sequenced in a study of blood T cell repertoires in COVID-19. TCRdb's table, derived via immunoSEQ multiplex PCR, lists solely in-frame clones and lacks some. The sample carries 250,000 to 350,000 clones, roughly 90% recorded once. The specimen sequenced was peripheral blood. The receptors derive from a woman in her thirties with COVID-19, enrolled during active disease.

The rearrangement joins TRBV30 to TRBJ1-5; D is undetermined. The germline V gene encodes CDR1 GTSNPN and CDR2 SVGIG (reference sequence). The V end was cut by 0 bases, the J end by 0 bases, with 9 bases between. CDR3 size: 15 residues. The CDR3 sequence is CAWSVRENSNQPQHF. CDR3 nucleotide sequence: TGTGCCTGGAGTGTAAGGGAGAATAGCAATCAGCCCCAGCATTTT.

The chain links TRBV7-9 to TRBJ2-3; no clear D. CDR3 length equals 13 residues. Looked up from germline, CDR1 is SEHNR and CDR2 is FQNEAQ (reference sequence). Trimming took off 1 base at V and 5 bases at J, with 7 bases between the two ends. The CDR3 protein is CASSLELKDTQYF. For the CDR3, the DNA is TGTGCCAGCAGCTTAGAACTAAAAGATACGCAGTATTTT. Combining the CDR3 with reference TRBV7-9 and TRBJ2-3 gives the whole variable domain DTGVSQNPRHKITKRGQNVTFRCDPISEHNRLYWYRQTLGQGPEFLTYFQNEAQLEKSRLLSDRFSAERPKGSFSTLEIQRTEQGDSAMYLCASSLELKDTQYFGPGTRLTVL.

The rearrangement joins TRBV3-1 (or the pseudogene TRBV3-2) to TRBJ2-2; maybe TRBD2 (6 bases). Trimming shortened V by 3 bases and J by 0 bases, and 11 bases separated the two germline ends. The CDR3 runs 16 residues. The germline gives CDR1 LGHDT, CDR2 YNNKEL (reference sequence). CDR3 nucleotides: TGTGCCAGCAGCCAGACGGGACTCACGAACACCGGGGAGCTGTTTTTT. This sequence encodes CASSQTGLTNTGELFF.

The chain links TRBV28 to TRBJ1-3; possibly TRBD1 for D (5 bases). CDR3 length: 17 residues. Germline loops: CDR1 MDHEN, CDR2 SYDVKM. Trimming pared 6 bases from V and 0 bases from J, leaving 18 bases between. As DNA, the CDR3 is TGTGCCAGCAGCTTTTGGGGCCTCAGGGACTCTGGAAACACCATATATTTT. This encodes CASSFWGLRDSGNTIYF.

The chain combines TRBV15 with TRBJ2-7; 7 nucleotides match TRBD1. The CDR3 runs to 16 residues. The germline gives CDR1 LNHNV, CDR2 YYDKDF (reference sequence). Trimming at V came to 2 bases and at J to 1 base, leaving 8 bases not matched to a gene. The CDR3 DNA reads as TGTGCCACCAGCAGATCAGGGACAGAGAAGTCCTACGAGCAGTACTTC. It is translated as CATSRSGTEKSYEQYF. The variable domain in full, with the rest retrieved from reference TRBV15 and TRBJ2-7, is DAMVIQNPRYQVTQFGKPVTLSCSQTLNHNVMYWYQQKSSQAPKLLFHYYDKDFNNEADTPDNFQSRRPNTSFCFLDIRSPGLGDTAMYLCATSRSGTEKSYEQYFGPGTRLTVT.

This chain joins TRBV3-1 (or the pseudogene TRBV3-2) and TRBJ1-1; a weak D match, TRBD1 (5 bases). CDR1 is LGHDT and CDR2 is YNNKEL in the germline V gene (reference sequence). The CDR3 is 13 residues long. Trimming removed 4 bases at V and 4 bases at J, with 10 bases between. This CDR3 reads CASSRGEGTEAFF. The CDR3 DNA is TGTGCCAGCAGCCGAGGGGAGGGCACTGAAGCTTTCTTT.

The chain recombines TRBV14 with TRBJ2-1; 9 bases are a match to TRBD2. V lost 0 bases, J lost 3 bases, and 3 bases stayed unmatched. From germline, CDR1 is SGHDN and CDR2 FVKESK. The CDR3 is 16 residues long. The CDR3 nucleotides are TGTGCCAGCAGCCAAGATACTAGCGGGTACTACAATGAGCAGTTCTTC. This translates into CASSQDTSGYYNEQFF.

V gene TRBV18 combines with J gene TRBJ1-2, with TRBD1 matching 9 bases. The CDR3 has 15 residues. The ends lost 5 bases at V and 2 bases at J; junction bases unmatched: 6. Germline CDR1 and CDR2: KGHSH and LQKENI. The CDR3 DNA follows: TGTGCCAGCTCAGAACAGGGGGCAGGGAACTATGGCTACACCTTC. Protein product: CASSEQGAGNYGYTF.

This sequence joins TRBV12-5 and TRBJ2-7, with 7 nucleotides matching TRBD1. Per the germline V gene, CDR1 is LGHNT and CDR2 is FRNRAP. This CDR3 spans 14 amino acids. Trimming took 7 bases from V and 5 from J; bases not matched to a gene: 11. The CDR3 protein is CASEPAQGKNEQYF. The CDR3 DNA reads as TGTGCTAGTGAACCGGCACAGGGGAAGAACGAGCAGTACTTC.

The chain employs TRBV5-8 and TRBJ2-5; weak D call: TRBD2 (6 bases). Germline CDR1 reads SGHTS; CDR2 reads YDEGEE. V was cut by 4 bases and J by 1 base, with 8 bases left in between. This CDR3 has 13 amino acids. The CDR3, as DNA: TGTGCCAGCAGCAAGGGACTCCAAGAGACCCAGTACTTC. Encoded protein: CASSKGLQETQYF.

The V call is TRBV9, the J call TRBJ1-2; 7 bases are shared with TRBD1. The length of the CDR3 is 14 residues. Germline CDR1 reads SGDLS; CDR2 reads YYNGEE. V shed 1 base, J shed 1 base, and the junction held 1 base outside the gene matches. CDR3 region: CASSVTGDNYGYTF. Written as DNA, the CDR3 is TGTGCCAGCAGCGTAACAGGGGATAACTATGGCTACACCTTC.

The chain combines TRBV25-1 with TRBJ2-2, with a possible D match to TRBD2 (6 bases). The CDR3 has 15 residues. Trimming cost V 8 bases and J 6 bases, with 19 bases left between them. The germline V gene has CDR1 MGHDK and CDR2 SYGVNS. The CDR3 protein is CASLGPRGLAGELFF. The CDR3 DNA follows: TGTGCCAGCCTCGGGCCTCGGGGACTCGCCGGGGAGCTGTTTTTT.

In nucleotides, the CDR3 is TGTGCCAGTAGTATTGGCGGAACCTACGAGCAGTACTTC. Translation gives CASSIGGTYEQYF. The chain links TRBV19 to TRBJ2-7; D is unclear. This CDR3 has 13 residues. V was trimmed by 3 bases and J by 2 bases, leaving 8 bases between them. Germline V gene data show CDR1 as LNHDA and CDR2 as SQIVND (reference sequence).

DNA for the CDR3: TGTGCCAGCAGTTTTACAGGGGCCTACGAGCAGTACTTC. Amino acid sequence: CASSFTGAYEQYF. The chain uses TRBV28 and TRBJ2-7; 7 nucleotides match TRBD1. Germline CDR1 and CDR2: MDHEN and SYDVKM. Trimming took 3 bases from V and 2 from J; bases not matched to a gene: 1. CDR3 length: 13 amino acids.

The chain recombines TRBV27 with TRBJ2-7; tentatively, D is TRBD2 (6 bases). The CDR3 extends over 15 amino acids. The V gene's germline CDR1 is MNHEY and CDR2 SMNVEV (reference sequence). Trimming removed 4 bases from V and 0 bases from J, with 13 bases in between. The CDR3 sequence is CASSYGTDISYEQYF. CDR3 in DNA: TGTGCCAGCAGTTACGGGACTGACATCTCCTACGAGCAGTACTTC.

V and J are TRBV4-2 and TRBJ2-1; possible D gene TRBD2, 5 bases. The CDR3 is 13 amino acids. With 1 base removed from V and 7 bases from J, the gap between germline ends came to 8 bases. Germline V gene sequence: CDR1 LGHNA, CDR2 YNFKEQ. The CDR3 protein is CASSQGERNEQFF. CDR3 DNA sequence: TGTGCCAGCAGCCAAGGCGAGCGGAATGAGCAGTTCTTC.